This T cell receptor beta chain was observed in a study of CD8 T cells in ankylosing spondylitis. The study's findings and limits: Prior literature has documented some motif variants in synovial fluid and blood from reactive arthritis. Disease-linked clones proved CD8+ and comparatively uncommon in peripheral blood. The study identified a TCR beta motif of several highly homologous variants that appeared characteristic of ankylosing spondylitis blood. Clones linked to disease were reported to show significant enrichment in matched ankylosing spondylitis synovial fluid.

With regard to this clonotype: The target antigen is unknown.

5'-RACE, quantitative and with molecular barcodes, yielded the TCR beta libraries. TCRdb ran MiXCR on the 5' RACE reads and lists one entry per CDR3 protein. This sample carries about 700,000 distinct CDR3 sequences, under 20% of them seen once, and the ten largest clones take 15% to 20%. This CDR3 spans 13 amino acids. J lost 11 bases, V lost 6 bases, and 12 bases had no gene match. Germline V CDR1 and CDR2: MNHNY, SVGAGI (reference sequence). The sequence derives from a male donor with ankylosing spondylitis. The chain uses TRBV6-6 and TRBJ1-1; 7 bases are a match to TRBD1. Source material: blood, either unsorted or a sorted T cell fraction (not recorded which). This CDR3 reads CASSLLWGQRAFF. CDR3 sequence (DNA): TGTGCCAGCAGCCTTCTCTGGGGACAGCGGGCTTTCTTT.